These 20 T cell receptor beta chains were sequenced from one sample in a study of blood T cell repertoires in COVID-19. Repertoires were generated with immunoSEQ multiplex PCR, while TCRdb's copy carries only in-frame clones and drops some. This table holds over 200,000 clones, under 90% found once. The sample consisted of PBMCs or T cells enriched from blood (not recorded which). These receptors all come from a woman in her 50s with acute COVID-19.

The chain couples TRBV6-6 to TRBJ2-1, with 15 bases matching TRBD2. J was trimmed by 15 bases and V by 6 bases; bases with no gene match: 15. The CDR3 runs 16 residues. CDR1 and CDR2 from the germline V gene are MNHNY and SVGAGI (reference sequence). The CDR3 DNA reads TGTGCCAGCAGCCTCGGACAGTCAGGGACTAGCGGGGGGCCGTTCTTC. Its protein product is CASSLGQSGTSGGPFF.

The chain combines TRBV6-1 with TRBJ1-2, with 7 bases fitting TRBD1. J was trimmed by 7 bases and V by 3 bases; bases with no gene match: 8. Per germline, CDR1 MNHNS and CDR2 SASEGT. The CDR3 runs 14 residues. As DNA, the CDR3 is TGTGCCAGCAGTGACGAGACAGGGCCGTTTGGCTACACCTTC. This gives the protein CASSDETGPFGYTF.

The J gene is TRBJ2-5, the V gene TRBV28, with TRBD1 matching over 7 bases. The CDR3 has 14 amino acids. Germline trimming cut 6 bases from V and 6 bases from J; bases unmatched to any gene: 10. Germline-derived CDR1 and CDR2 are MDHEN and SYDVKM. As DNA, the CDR3 is TGTGCCAGCAGCTTAGAGGGGGCGGTGAAGACCCAGTACTTC. Translation gives CASSLEGAVKTQYF. Complete variable domain (other parts from reference TRBV28 and TRBJ2-5): DVKVTQSSRYLVKRTGEKVFLECVQDMDHENMFWYRQDPGLGLRLIYFSYDVKMKEKGDIPEGYSVSREKKERFSLILESASTNQTSMYLCASSLEGAVKTQYFGPGTRLLVL.

V usage is TRBV3-1 (or the pseudogene TRBV3-2) and J usage is TRBJ2-1; 12 nucleotides align to TRBD2. V lost 4 bases to trimming and J lost 7 bases; unmatched junction nucleotides: 2. The CDR3 loop spans 14 amino acids. The germline V gene has CDR1 LGHDT and CDR2 YNNKEL (reference sequence). For the CDR3, the DNA is TGTGCCAGCAGCCGGACTAGCGGGGATAATGAGCAGTTCTTC. Protein product: CASSRTSGDNEQFF.

This clone appeared once. This chain joins TRBV12-3 or TRBV12-4 and TRBJ2-3, with D unclear. There are 13 residues in the CDR3. V was trimmed by 5 bases and J by 6 bases, leaving 12 bases between them. The CDR3 region has the DNA TGTGCCAGCAGTGTTCACCCCCGGGATACGCAGTATTTT. Translating gives CASSVHPRDTQYF.

The chain has TRBV4-3 and TRBJ2-1; TRBD2 might be the D (6 bases). The V gene lost 4 bases and the J gene lost 3 bases, with 13 bases spanning the gap. Germline CDR1 reads LGHNA; CDR2 reads YSLEER. CDR3 length: 15 residues. The CDR3 here is CASSPLGGVYNEQFF. The CDR3, as DNA: TGCGCCAGCAGCCCTCTGGGGGGAGTCTACAATGAGCAGTTCTTC.

CDR3 bases: TGTGCCAGCAGTCACAGGGTCCATGAGCAGTTCTTC. It translates to CASSHRVHEQFF. The chain carries TRBV3-1 (or the pseudogene TRBV3-2) and TRBJ2-1, with D tentatively TRBD1 (6 bases). The V gene lost 6 bases and the J gene lost 8 bases, with 11 bases spanning the gap. Germline CDR1 reads LGHDT; CDR2 reads YNNKEL (reference sequence). This CDR3 spans 12 amino acids.

This clone was found once. CDR3 in amino acids: CASSPPGLAGREQYF. CDR3 in DNA: TGTGCCAGTAGTCCACCGGGACTAGCGGGGAGGGAGCAGTACTTC. The V and J genes are TRBV19 and TRBJ2-7, with 13 bases aligning to TRBD2. Germline loops: CDR1 LNHDA, CDR2 SQIVND (reference sequence). There are 15 residues in the CDR3. Unmatched junction bases numbered 8, after V lost 5 bases and J lost 7 bases.

The chain combines TRBV15 with TRBJ1-2, with 7 positions matching TRBD1. CDR3 size: 14 residues. Germline values: CDR1 LNHNV, CDR2 YYDKDF (reference sequence). The trim removed 1 base at V and 4 bases at J, leaving 3 bases unmatched. The CDR3 spells CATSRAGGIYGYTF. Written as DNA, the CDR3 is TGTGCCACCAGCAGAGCAGGGGGGATCTATGGCTACACCTTC.

This chain links TRBV5-4 with TRBJ1-4; 8 bases map to TRBD1. This CDR3 comprises 14 residues. Germline trimming cut 1 base from V and 6 bases from J; bases unmatched to any gene: 2. The germline V gene encodes CDR1 SGHNT and CDR2 YYREEE (reference sequence). CDR3 residues: CASSLQGADEKLFF. The DNA for the CDR3 is TGTGCCAGCAGCTTGCAGGGGGCGGATGAAAAACTGTTTTTT.

This chain joins TRBV10-3 and TRBJ1-2, with 10 bases fitting TRBD1. Unmatched junction bases numbered 6, after V lost 4 bases and J lost 4 bases. The CDR3 sequence is 15 residues long. The germline gives CDR1 ENHRY, CDR2 SYGVKD. The CDR3 DNA sequence: TGTGCCATCAGTGTTCAGACAGGGGGCGGCTATGGCTACACCTTC. It yields the protein CAISVQTGGGYGYTF.

J is TRBJ1-2 and V is TRBV19; 7 nucleotides match TRBD1. J gave up 3 bases and V 5 bases, and 6 bases lay outside the gene matches. CDR1 is LNHDA, CDR2 SQIVND, per germline (reference sequence). The CDR3 is made up of 14 amino acids. The chain's CDR3 is CASSAPGQYYGYTF. CDR3 DNA: TGTGCCAGTAGTGCCCCGGGACAGTACTATGGCTACACCTTC.

This clone was recorded only once. The CDR3 region is CASSFQGRNGYTF. The CDR3 nucleotides are TGTGCCAGCAGCTTTCAGGGCAGAAATGGCTACACCTTC. V is TRBV7-9 and J is TRBJ1-2, with D possibly matching TRBD1 (5 bases). V was shortened by 3 bases and J by 6 bases, with 11 bases between the two germline ends. Germline loops: CDR1 SEHNR, CDR2 FQNEAQ (reference sequence). CDR3 length equals 13 residues.

This sequence joins TRBV6-1 and TRBJ2-1, with 14 positions matching TRBD2. Per the germline V gene, CDR1 is MNHNS and CDR2 is SASEGT. V lost 3 bases and J lost 6; bases outside the gene matches: 7. The CDR3 contains 17 residues. The CDR3, as DNA: TGTGCCAGCAGTGACCCGGGACTAGCGGGAGTGATCAATGAGCAGTTCTTC. Its translation: CASSDPGLAGVINEQFF.

DNA of the CDR3: TGTGCCAGCAGAAGACAGGATGGCTACACCTTC. Its translation is CASRRQDGYTF. The V call is TRBV6-5, the J call TRBJ1-2; TRBD1 might be the D (6 bases). CDR1 is MNHEY and CDR2 is SVGAGI in the germline V gene. Trimming left V 6 bases short and J 6 bases short, with 8 bases between. The CDR3 extends over 11 amino acids.

The gene calls are TRBV19 and TRBJ1-5; 8 bases align to TRBD1. CDR1 and CDR2 (germline): LNHDA, SQIVND (reference sequence). V lost 7 bases and J lost 9; bases outside the gene matches: 5. The CDR3 loop spans 12 amino acids. The CDR3: CASNPGGSPQHF. For the CDR3, the DNA is TGTGCCAGTAATCCAGGGGGCTCGCCCCAGCATTTT.

The chain carries TRBV3-1 (or the pseudogene TRBV3-2) and TRBJ2-5; 13 positions agree with TRBD2. The CDR3 is 16 amino acids. J was trimmed by 1 base and V by 1 base; bases with no gene match: 0. Germline CDR1 LGHDT, CDR2 YNNKEL (reference sequence). This CDR3 reads CASSQGLAGGQETQYF. In DNA, the CDR3 is TGTGCCAGCAGCCAAGGACTAGCGGGGGGCCAAGAGACCCAGTACTTC.

The chain links TRBV10-3 to TRBJ2-7, with 13 bases matching TRBD2. This CDR3 comprises 16 residues. Trimming removed 3 bases from V and 2 bases from J; junction bases left unmatched: 4. CDR1 and CDR2 (germline): ENHRY, SYGVKD. CDR3 coding DNA: TGTGCCATCAGTGATCCCGGGACTAGCGGGACCTACGAGCAGTACTTC. Protein sequence: CAISDPGTSGTYEQYF.

The rearrangement uses TRBV9 and TRBJ2-1; D possibly corresponds to TRBD2 (6 bases). Germline V gene lookup returns CDR1 SGDLS and CDR2 YYNGEE. The CDR3 runs 16 residues. V lost 3 bases, J lost 5 bases, and 18 bases lay in between. The CDR3 protein is CASSATLEGPHNEQFF. CDR3 bases: TGTGCCAGCAGCGCCACCTTGGAGGGCCCTCACAATGAGCAGTTCTTC.

The CDR3 loop reads CASSPIYNPGNEKLFF. The CDR3 region has the DNA TGCGCCAGCAGCCCTATTTACAACCCAGGGAATGAAAAACTGTTTTTT. The chain recombines TRBV5-1 with TRBJ1-4, with a weak D call TRBD1 (5 bases). V lost 4 bases, J lost 5 bases, and 18 bases lay in between. Germline assignment: CDR1 SGHRS and CDR2 YFSETQ. The CDR3 consists of 16 residues.